The 18 T cell receptor beta chains below all came from one sample that was sequenced in a study of T cell repertoires in cytomegalovirus infection. For these receptors, no antigen is known. TCRdb redid the calling of the reads with MiXCR, one entry per CDR3 protein. The top ten clones hold roughly 18% of a sample with 600,000 to 700,000 distinct CDR3 sequences, around a third of them seen once. Here the sequenced sample was cultured PBMCs, taken from culture after CMV antigen stimulation. All receptors derive from a human donor in good health (CMV status not recorded). Some clones in this sample may be carry-over from other donors' samples.

V usage is TRBV2 and J usage is TRBJ2-3; D is perhaps TRBD2 (6 bases). This CDR3 is built from 14 residues. The ends were cut back, 6 bases at V and 2 bases at J, with 12 bases in the middle. CDR1 is SNHLY and CDR2 is FYNNEI in the germline V gene. The CDR3 region is CASRRGAYTDTQYF. The DNA of the CDR3 is TGTGCCAGCAGACGCGGGGCATACACAGATACGCAGTATTTT.

The genes are TRBV12-3 or TRBV12-4 and TRBJ1-5; no clear D gene. The CDR3 is 15 residues long. Trimming left V 2 bases short and J 5 bases short, with 13 bases between. CDR3 in DNA: TGTGCCAGCAGTTTAAGTACACCGGGGTATCAGCCCCAGCATTTT. Its protein product is CASSLSTPGYQPQHF.

This chain joins TRBV18 and TRBJ2-1; 8 bases line up with TRBD2. The germline CDR1 and CDR2 sequences are KGHSH and LQKENI. V shed 0 bases, J shed 0 bases, and the junction held 7 bases outside the gene matches. The CDR3 consists of 18 residues. The CDR3 here is CASSPPRLSGSSYNEQFF. CDR3 bases: TGTGCCAGCTCACCACCGCGCCTGAGCGGGAGCTCCTACAATGAGCAGTTCTTC. Full variable domain (outside the CDR3, taken from reference TRBV18 and TRBJ2-1): NAGVMQNPRHLVRRRGQEARLRCSPMKGHSHVYWYRQLPEEGLKFMVYLQKENIIDESGMPKERFSAEFPKEGPSILRIQQVVRGDSAAYFCASSPPRLSGSSYNEQFFGPGTRLTVL.

This chain connects TRBV4-1 to TRBJ2-2; 7 nucleotides line up with TRBD2. This CDR3 contains 13 residues. Germline V gives CDR1 MGHRA, CDR2 YSYEKL. V lost 5 bases to trimming and J lost 8 bases; unmatched junction nucleotides: 5. The CDR3 protein is CASSEIAGGELFF. CDR3 DNA sequence: TGCGCCAGCAGCGAAATAGCGGGTGGGGAGCTGTTTTTT.

There are many counts of this clonotype. This chain uses TRBV7-2 with TRBJ2-2; a weak D match, TRBD2 (5 bases). Per germline, CDR1 SGHTA and CDR2 FQGNSA. The CDR3 sequence is 15 residues long. Trimming removed 1 base from V and 7 bases from J, with 13 bases in between. In DNA, the CDR3 is TGTGCCAGCAGCTTAGTGGGCGGGTTAAGCGGGGAGCTGTTTTTT. Translation: CASSLVGGLSGELFF.

This clonotype has a handful of counts. The chain recombines TRBV19 with TRBJ1-4, with unresolved D. Trimming removed 7 bases at V and 8 bases at J, with 17 bases between. Germline values: CDR1 LNHDA, CDR2 SQIVND (reference sequence). CDR3 length equals 14 residues. The CDR3 nucleotides read TGTGCCAGTACCTCCATGAAGGACCACGAAAAACTGTTTTTT. Protein product: CASTSMKDHEKLFF.

This clonotype turned up a few times. The chain employs TRBV20-1 and TRBJ2-2, with 8 positions matching TRBD1. Unmatched junction bases numbered 0, after V lost 3 bases and J lost 0 bases. The CDR3 extends over 14 amino acids. The germline V gene encodes CDR1 DFQATT and CDR2 SNEGSKA (reference sequence). The CDR3 protein is CSARDRANTGELFF. The CDR3 nucleotides are TGCAGTGCTAGGGACAGGGCGAACACCGGGGAGCTGTTTTTT.

This clonotype has a handful of counts. V usage is TRBV6-2 or TRBV6-3 and J usage is TRBJ1-2; D is ambiguous. The V and J ends lost 5 bases and 2 bases respectively, with 12 bases between them. The CDR3 consists of 14 residues. Germline V CDR1 and CDR2: MNHEY, SVGEGT. The CDR3, as DNA: TGTGCCAGCAGTCCGCTGATGGCCAACTATGGCTACACCTTC. Translating it yields CASSPLMANYGYTF.

The rearrangement joins TRBV23-1 to TRBJ2-7; a weak D match, TRBD1 (5 bases). TRBV23-1 belongs to the ORF category, with a function that is uncertain. The ends were cut back, 0 bases at V and 2 bases at J, with 20 bases in the middle. The length of the CDR3 is 18 residues. In DNA form, the CDR3 reads TGCGCCAGCAGTCAATCACCGAGGCAGGGAACACCCCCCTACGAGCAGTACTTC. This encodes CASSQSPRQGTPPYEQYF.

The rearrangement links TRBV7-2 to TRBJ2-1, with 7 bases that match TRBD2. Germline V gene lookup returns CDR1 SGHTA and CDR2 FQGNSA. The CDR3 is 17 amino acids. V trimming: 3 bases; J trimming: 0 bases; junction bases outside the gene matches: 8. The CDR3 DNA reads as TGTGCCAGCAGCTTGGGAGCGGGACCCCCCTCCTACAATGAGCAGTTCTTC. Its protein product is CASSLGAGPPSYNEQFF.

This clonotype was found a few times. This chain connects TRBV7-2 to TRBJ2-5; possible D gene TRBD2, 5 bases. The germline CDR1 and CDR2 sequences are SGHTA and FQGNSA. The CDR3 contains 15 residues. The germline V and J ends were trimmed by 7 bases and 2 bases, with 17 bases remaining between them. The CDR3 spells CASTPPSWGQETQYF. The DNA for the CDR3 is TGTGCCAGCACCCCGCCTAGCTGGGGACAAGAGACCCAGTACTTC.

The chain has TRBV7-2 and TRBJ2-5; D is perhaps TRBD2 (5 bases). CDR1 is SGHTA and CDR2 is FQGNSA in the germline V gene. V was clipped by 6 bases and J by 5 bases, with 16 bases between them. The CDR3 is made up of 14 amino acids. CDR3 loop: CASSRNGVSETQYF. The CDR3 DNA reads TGTGCCAGCAGTCGAAACGGGGTATCGGAGACCCAGTACTTC.

The chain is built from TRBV12-3 or TRBV12-4 and TRBJ2-5, with TRBD2 identical over 8 bases. This CDR3 contains 17 residues. V was pared by 6 bases and J by 2 bases, with 14 bases of the junction left unmatched. This CDR3 reads CASSAGGLTEPQETQYF. CDR3 nucleotide sequence: TGTGCCAGCAGCGCGGGGGGACTAACAGAACCTCAAGAGACCCAGTACTTC.

This clonotype was counted ten times or more. The rearrangement joins TRBV7-8 to TRBJ2-1, with TRBD2 as a possible D gene (5 bases). Germline V CDR1 and CDR2: SGHVS, FQNEAQ. V dropped 5 bases and J dropped 10 bases, with 18 bases sitting between them. This CDR3 has 14 amino acids. DNA of the CDR3: TGTGCCAGCAGCCTAGGAGGAGTAGCGCGGGAGCAGTTCTTC. Protein sequence: CASSLGGVAREQFF.

This clonotype was counted only a few times. CDR3 coding DNA: TGTGCCAGCAGTTCTTGGGAGGGACTCGAACCAAACGAGCAGTACTTC. Amino acid sequence: CASSSWEGLEPNEQYF. The chain has TRBV12-3 or TRBV12-4 and TRBJ2-7; 7 bases align to TRBD2. J gave up 5 bases and V 4 bases, and 14 bases lay outside the gene matches. The CDR3 is 16 amino acids.

This clonotype has only a few counts. The CDR3 nucleotides are TGTGCCAGCAGCTTACTGGACCTGAGAGGCGAGCAGTACTTC. Its protein is CASSLLDLRGEQYF. The genes are TRBV7-6 and TRBJ2-7, with D unresolved. V lost 2 bases and J 6 bases, leaving 14 bases between the germline ends. The CDR3 spans 14 residues. Germline CDR1 and CDR2: SGHVS and FNYEAQ.

This clonotype was counted at least ten times. The CDR3 reads CASSPGGWRQETQYF. The CDR3 region has the DNA TGTGCCAGCAGCCCGGGGGGGTGGCGGCAAGAGACCCAGTACTTC. The rearrangement joins TRBV7-2 to TRBJ2-5, with TRBD2 matching over 8 bases. CDR3 length: 15 residues. Germline V CDR1 and CDR2: SGHTA, FQGNSA. The trim removed 5 bases at V and 2 bases at J, leaving 7 bases unmatched.

This clonotype was detected once. This CDR3 reads CASSSIAGTYNEQFF. In DNA, the CDR3 is TGTGCCAGCAGCTCGATAGCGGGGACTTACAATGAGCAGTTCTTC. The V and J genes are TRBV11-2 and TRBJ2-1; TRBD2 matches at 8 bases. V shed 4 bases, J shed 4 bases, and the junction held 6 bases outside the gene matches. Germline values: CDR1 SGHAT, CDR2 FQNNGV. The CDR3 is 15 residues long.